The 26 T cell receptor beta chains below come from one sample, sequenced in a study of shared clonotypes between healthy human individuals. This table comes from immunoSEQ multiplex PCR, and its TCRdb copy is limited to in-frame clones, with some not included. The repertoire holds some 1.5 million clones, with 95% to 99% as singletons. Specimen: naive CD4+ T cells sorted from blood. Subset defined: CD45RA+ positively selected. These receptors all come from a man aged 25 to 40 in good health.

V usage is TRBV7-2 and J usage is TRBJ2-4; D not certain. Trimming shortened V by 5 bases and J by 9 bases, and 14 bases separated the two germline ends. The CDR3 has 13 amino acids. CDR1 is SGHTA, CDR2 FQGNSA, per germline. CDR3 bases: TGTGCCAGCAGCCCGAATCAGAAGGCCATTCAGTACTTC. This encodes CASSPNQKAIQYF.

The chain couples TRBV7-2 to TRBJ2-2; no definite D call. The CDR3 consists of 15 residues. Trimming cost V 5 bases and J 0 bases, with 10 bases left between them. Per the germline V gene, CDR1 is SGHTA and CDR2 is FQGNSA. The CDR3 bases are TGTGCCAGCAGCCCGGACGTAGCGAACACCGGGGAGCTGTTTTTT. Translation gives CASSPDVANTGELFF.

The chain recombines TRBV5-1 with TRBJ1-5; D remains unclear. V shed 2 bases and J shed 4 bases, with 13 bases lying between them. CDR3 length: 15 amino acids. Germline CDR1 reads SGHRS; CDR2 reads YFSETQ. CDR3 nucleotide sequence: TGCGCCAGCAGCTTTGGGGTAGGGAAGAATCAGCCCCAGCATTTT. It encodes CASSFGVGKNQPQHF.

V and J are TRBV19 and TRBJ2-1, with a possible D match to TRBD1 (8 bases). Germline CDR1 reads LNHDA; CDR2 reads SQIVND (reference sequence). V lost 5 bases, J lost 5 bases, and 16 bases lay in between. The CDR3 has 15 residues. The CDR3 loop reads CASSPRTGRDNEQFF. Here the CDR3 DNA reads TGTGCCAGTAGTCCGCGGACAGGGAGGGACAATGAGCAGTTCTTC.

The chain carries TRBV18 and TRBJ2-7, with TRBD1 matching 8 bases. Unmatched junction bases numbered 6, after V lost 0 bases and J lost 5 bases. The CDR3 is 15 residues long. The germline CDR1 and CDR2 sequences are KGHSH and LQKENI. CDR3 protein: CASSPPRTGNNEQYF. CDR3 in DNA: TGTGCCAGCTCACCACCCCGGACAGGGAACAACGAGCAGTACTTC.

The chain joins TRBV10-1 to TRBJ2-1, with 9 positions matching TRBD2. The CDR3 consists of 14 residues. The V segment lost 6 bases and the J segment 7 bases; nucleotides outside the gene matches: 7. CDR1 and CDR2 from the germline V gene are WNHNN and SYGVQD (reference sequence). The DNA for the CDR3 is TGCGCCAGCAGCGAAGGGACTAGCTGGAATGAGCAGTTCTTC. This codes for CASSEGTSWNEQFF.

The V gene is TRBV7-2, the J gene TRBJ2-1; no clear D gene. Germline V CDR1 and CDR2: SGHTA, FQGNSA. CDR3 length: 11 residues. Trimming stripped 6 bases from V and 8 bases from J, with 8 bases between. Written as DNA, the CDR3 is TGTGCCAGCAGTCGATCCGATGAGCAGTTCTTC. Encoded protein: CASSRSDEQFF.

The chain couples TRBV4-1 to TRBJ2-6; no reliable D call. V dropped 7 bases and J dropped 2 bases, with 12 bases sitting between them. Germline-derived CDR1 and CDR2 are MGHRA and YSYEKL. The CDR3 length is 15 residues. The CDR3 DNA is TGCGCCAGCACTGTGTGGCCGGCTGGGGCCAACGTCCTGACTTTC. It encodes CASTVWPAGANVLTF.

The rearrangement uses TRBV15 and TRBJ1-2; D unclear. In germline, CDR1 is LNHNV, CDR2 YYDKDF (reference sequence). CDR3 length equals 14 residues. The V and J ends lost 8 bases and 9 bases respectively, with 22 bases between them. The CDR3 DNA sequence: TGTGCCACCGCTCGCGGACCTCCAAATGCTAGCTACACCTTC. Residues: CATARGPPNASYTF.

This clone was observed a single time. The rearrangement joins TRBV7-9 to TRBJ2-5; D is ambiguous. Germline CDR1 and CDR2: SEHNR and FQNEAQ (reference sequence). Between the trimmed V and J ends, which lost 10 bases and 5 bases, there was a span of 23 bases. This CDR3 is built from 15 residues. The chain's CDR3 is CATRLAVGAIETQYF. The CDR3 nucleotides read TGTGCCACCCGATTGGCGGTAGGCGCTATTGAGACCCAGTACTTC. Drawing the rest from reference TRBV7-9 and TRBJ2-5, the complete variable domain is DTGVSQNPRHKITKRGQNVTFRCDPISEHNRLYWYRQTLGQGPEFLTYFQNEAQLEKSRLLSDRFSAERPKGSFSTLEIQRTEQGDSAMYLCATRLAVGAIETQYFGPGTRLLVL.

The J gene is TRBJ2-1, the V gene TRBV19, with TRBD2 matching over 11 bases. Germline-derived CDR1 and CDR2 are LNHDA and SQIVND (reference sequence). V shed 7 bases, J shed 2 bases, and the junction held 4 bases outside the gene matches. The CDR3 loop spans 15 amino acids. The CDR3 DNA reads as TGTGCCAGTAAGATAGCGGGAGGGCCCTACAATGAGCAGTTCTTC. Translated, it gives CASKIAGGPYNEQFF. The whole variable domain, remainder taken from reference TRBV19 and TRBJ2-1, is DGGITQSPKYLFRKEGQNVTLSCEQNLNHDAMYWYRQDPGQGLRLIYYSQIVNDFQKGDIAEGYSVSREKKESFPLTVTSAQKNPTAFYLCASKIAGGPYNEQFFGPGTRLTVL.

The gene calls are TRBV19 and TRBJ1-2, with 10 bases aligning to TRBD1. The CDR3 spans 14 residues. CDR1 is LNHDA and CDR2 is SQIVND in the germline V gene (reference sequence). The J segment lost 2 bases and the V segment lost 7 bases, leaving 4 bases of the junction unmatched. The CDR3 coding sequence is TGTGCCAGTACTCGGACAGGGGGAAACTATGGCTACACCTTC. This gives the protein CASTRTGGNYGYTF.

The chain joins TRBV10-3 to TRBJ2-2; TRBD2 agrees at 10 bases. The V segment lost 2 bases and the J segment 7 bases; nucleotides outside the gene matches: 7. The CDR3 length is 16 residues. Germline lookup yields CDR1 ENHRY and CDR2 SYGVKD. CDR3 in amino acids: CAISETAGGAGGELFF. CDR3 nucleotides: TGTGCCATCAGTGAGACAGCGGGAGGGGCTGGCGGGGAGCTGTTTTTT.

This CDR3 reads CASSPDREETQYF. The CDR3 region has the DNA TGTGCCAGCAGCCCCGACAGGGAGGAGACCCAGTACTTC. The chain couples TRBV5-6 to TRBJ2-5, with 7 bases matching TRBD1. From germline, CDR1 is SGHDT and CDR2 YYEEEE. The CDR3 extends over 13 amino acids. After removal of 4 bases from V and 5 bases from J, the junction contained 5 bases not matched to a gene. Complete variable domain (other parts from reference TRBV5-6 and TRBJ2-5): DAGVTQSPTHLIKTRGQQVTLRCSPKSGHDTVSWYQQALGQGPQFIFQYYEEEERQRGNFPDRFSGHQFPNYSSELNVNALLLGDSALYLCASSPDREETQYFGPGTRLLVL.

The chain recombines TRBV27 with TRBJ2-4; maybe TRBD1 (7 bases). The germline V gene has CDR1 MNHEY and CDR2 SMNVEV (reference sequence). This CDR3 has 18 residues. Trimming cost V 6 bases and J 3 bases, with 24 bases left between them. In nucleotides, the CDR3 is TGTGCCAGCAGCCGCTTTGGGACAGAACTTAGCGGCAAAAACATTCAGTACTTC. It yields the protein CASSRFGTELSGKNIQYF.

The count of this clone is one. This rearrangement joins TRBV7-3 to TRBJ2-1; 9 bases map to TRBD2. Germline CDR1 and CDR2: SGHTA and FQGTGA. J was trimmed by 6 bases and V by 0 bases; bases with no gene match: 6. The CDR3 length is 16 residues. The CDR3 region has the DNA TGTGCCAGCAGCTTAACCGGGACTAGCAGGTTCAATGAGCAGTTCTTC. This translates into CASSLTGTSRFNEQFF.

The chain carries TRBV9 and TRBJ2-2; D not resolved. The CDR3 runs to 15 residues. The germline V gene encodes CDR1 SGDLS and CDR2 YYNGEE. Trimming took off 2 bases at V and 3 bases at J, with 11 bases between the two ends. For the CDR3, the DNA is TGTGCCAGCAGCGTCACCGGACGTCACACCGGGGAGCTGTTTTTT. This sequence encodes CASSVTGRHTGELFF.

This chain uses TRBV5-1 with TRBJ2-3; a possible D gene is TRBD2 (5 bases). CDR1 SGHRS and CDR2 YFSETQ come from the germline V gene. V lost 0 bases and J lost 2, with 13 bases in between. The CDR3 sequence is 16 residues long. The CDR3 spells CASSLGLPFITDTQYF. DNA of the CDR3: TGCGCCAGCAGCTTGGGACTACCTTTTATCACAGATACGCAGTATTTT.

The genes are TRBV6-1 and TRBJ2-5; D call uncertain. Trimming stripped 1 base from V and 5 bases from J, with 11 bases between. Germline CDR1 MNHNS, CDR2 SASEGT. This CDR3 has 14 amino acids. CDR3 sequence reads: CASSEGAAWETQYF. CDR3 sequence (DNA): TGTGCCAGCAGTGAAGGGGCTGCCTGGGAGACCCAGTACTTC.

This chain uses TRBV4-2 with TRBJ2-1, with TRBD2 matching 12 bases. J lost 5 bases, V lost 0 bases, and 8 bases had no gene match. Germline assignment: CDR1 LGHNA and CDR2 YNFKEQ. The CDR3 loop spans 18 amino acids. The CDR3 nucleotides are TGTGCCAGCAGCCAAGACGGACTAGCGGGATCAATCAACAATGAGCAGTTCTTC. Its protein product is CASSQDGLAGSINNEQFF.

The rearrangement links TRBV28 to TRBJ2-7, with D unresolved. Trimming stripped 2 bases from V and 5 bases from J, with 22 bases between. This CDR3 has 17 residues. Germline V gene data show CDR1 as MDHEN and CDR2 as SYDVKM. CDR3: CASSLISSVAYEHEQYF. The CDR3 DNA follows: TGTGCCAGCAGTTTAATTTCCTCGGTTGCCTACGAGCACGAGCAGTACTTC. The complete variable domain, with remaining parts taken from reference TRBV28 and TRBJ2-7, reads DVKVTQSSRYLVKRTGEKVFLECVQDMDHENMFWYRQDPGLGLRLIYFSYDVKMKEKGDIPEGYSVSREKKERFSLILESASTNQTSMYLCASSLISSVAYEHEQYFGPGTRLTVT.

The chain joins TRBV11-1 to TRBJ2-3, with D possibly matching TRBD1 (6 bases). V lost 2 bases to trimming and J lost 4 bases, with 7 bases between them. CDR1 is SGHAT and CDR2 is FQDESV in the germline V gene (reference sequence). The CDR3 covers 13 residues. CDR3 residues: CASSLPGADTQYF. The CDR3 DNA reads as TGTGCCAGCAGCTTACCAGGGGCAGATACGCAGTATTTT.

The rearrangement uses TRBV6-5 and TRBJ1-2; unclear D gene. Germline V gene data show CDR1 as MNHEY and CDR2 as SVGAGI. The CDR3 loop spans 14 amino acids. Between the trimmed V and J ends, which lost 2 bases and 4 bases, there was a span of 11 bases. CDR3 residues: CASSYVRTGYGYTF. The CDR3 nucleotides read TGTGCCAGCAGTTACGTCCGGACGGGCTATGGCTACACCTTC.

V gene TRBV19 combines with J gene TRBJ2-3, with 10 bases lining up with TRBD1. Germline CDR1 LNHDA, CDR2 SQIVND (reference sequence). This CDR3 contains 16 residues. The V segment lost 1 base and the J segment 5 bases; nucleotides outside the gene matches: 6. The CDR3 is CASSIGTGTGEDTQYF. In DNA, the CDR3 is TGTGCCAGTAGTATAGGTACCGGGACAGGGGAAGATACGCAGTATTTT.

A few counts support this clone. The V call is TRBV19, the J call TRBJ1-5; no definite D call. V lost 5 bases, J lost 0 bases, and 11 bases lay in between. This CDR3 has 15 amino acids. Germline CDR1 is LNHDA and CDR2 is SQIVND (reference sequence). The CDR3 bases are TGTGCCAGTAGTGCGCTCGTCCTTAGCAATCAGCCCCAGCATTTT. Its translation is CASSALVLSNQPQHF.

V is TRBV18 and J is TRBJ2-7; a weak D match, TRBD1 (6 bases). The V end was cut by 6 bases, the J end by 8 bases, with 20 bases between. CDR3 length equals 14 residues. Per germline, CDR1 KGHSH and CDR2 LQKENI. Written as DNA, the CDR3 is TGTGCCAGCTCCCCCGGGACAAACGTTTGGCAGCAGTACTTC. This encodes CASSPGTNVWQQYF.